This note documents a single TCR beta chain sequence. This entry belongs to a study of OX40 agonist ivuxolimab in advanced cancers. Assay: immunoSEQ multiplex PCR; the TCRdb copy retains only in-frame clones and omits some. Of tens of thousands of clones in the sample, over 75% were seen once. The material was CD4+ or CD8+ T cells sorted from blood, obtained in a trial of the OX40 agonist ivuxolimab. This TCR was sampled from an adult with an advanced solid tumor such as melanoma, head and neck, liver or kidney cancer.

This CDR3 reads CASSVIDVGGYTF. The DNA for the CDR3 is TGTGCCAGCAGCGTAATAGACGTAGGCGGCTACACCTTC. This chain joins TRBV9 and TRBJ1-2, with no clear D. Germline CDR1 reads SGDLS; CDR2 reads YYNGEE. The CDR3 has 13 residues. With 1 base removed from V and 8 bases from J, the gap between germline ends came to 12 bases.